Listed below are T cell receptor beta chains from one sample, sequenced in a study of OX40 agonist ivuxolimab in advanced cancers. TCRdb's copy holds only in-frame clones and misses some; the assay was immunoSEQ multiplex PCR. Of tens of thousands of clones listed, about 78% were seen once; the top ten hold roughly 5.4%. This specimen was CD4+ or CD8+ T cells sorted from blood, taken in a trial of the OX40 agonist ivuxolimab. The receptors were sampled from an adult with an advanced solid tumor such as melanoma, head and neck, liver or kidney cancer. CDR3s leave out the opening cysteine and the closing phenylalanine or tryptophan. D genes are given only for firm matches.

NA,TRBJ1-6,TRBV4-3,ASSQAPQGSSYNSPLH
NA,TRBJ1-3,TRBV6-1,ASSEGPRSGNTIY
TRBD1,TRBJ2-7,TRBV7-9,ASSSGQTSYEQY
TRBD2,TRBJ2-1,TRBV30,AWSRSSGRDNEQF
TRBD1,TRBJ2-3,TRBV7-3,ASSPGTVRSTDTQY
NA,TRBJ2-2,TRBV9,ASSVYGAATGELF
TRBD1,TRBJ2-1,TRBV5-1,ASSIGQGSIGEQF
TRBD1,TRBJ1-2,TRBV6-5,ASSLRQGGYT
TRBD2,TRBJ2-7,TRBV7-2,ASSLTSGSSYEQY
NA,TRBJ1-1,TRBV29-1,SVPSQRNTEAF